A selection of T cell receptor beta chains follows, all from one sample in a study of T cells in Graves' hyperthyroidism and ophthalmopathy. TCRdb processed the multiplex PCR reads anew with MiXCR; each CDR3 protein has one entry. Seen here are under 700,000 distinct CDR3 sequences, 16% observed once, and the top ten hold around a sixth. The sample comprised blood. These receptor sequences come from a woman between 18 and 29 years old with Graves' hyperthyroidism. Each CDR3 is given with its conserved first and last residue. D genes are given only for firm matches. The size of a clone is reported for some rows only, either as once, few or many, or as a class for expanded clones.

TGTGCCTGGAGTGTAGGGAGGTCGGGGGACTCCTACAATGAGCAGTTCTTC,CAWSVGRSGDSYNEQFF,TRBV30,-,TRBJ2-1,-
TGTGCCAGCAGTCCCAGACTAGTTGAGGCGGCCAATGAGCAGTTCTTC,CASSPRLVEAANEQFF,TRBV6-1,-,TRBJ2-1,many
TGTGCCAGCAGTTACCTAGCGGGGGGCCGGGGGACCCAGTACTTC,CASSYLAGGRGTQYF,TRBV6-6,TRBD2,TRBJ2-5,many
TGTGCCAGCAGTGAACGACAGTCCTGGGGTCAGCCCCAGCATTTT,CASSERQSWGQPQHF,TRBV2,-,TRBJ1-5,many
TGTGCCAGCAGCCGCGGGGGCCTCTATGGCTACACCTTC,CASSRGGLYGYTF,TRBV3-1,-,TRBJ1-2,-
TGTGCCAGCAGTTCCTGGACTAGCGGGAGGGCCGTGACAGATACGCAGTATTTT,CASSSWTSGRAVTDTQYF,TRBV28,TRBD2,TRBJ2-3,many
TGTGCCAGCAGTGGGGAAGGAAGAGGATCACCCCTCCACTTT,CASSGEGRGSPLHF,TRBV2,-,TRBJ1-6,many
TGTGCCAGCAGGCAACAAGGACAGTTAGGAAAACTGTTTTTT,CASRQQGQLGKLFF,TRBV28,-,TRBJ1-4,-
TGTGCCAGCAGCATAGCCAGGGAGACCCAGTACTTC,CASSIARETQYF,TRBV6-1,-,TRBJ2-5,few
TGTGCCAGCAGTTTATCAGTGGGAGGCCTCTACAATGAGCAGTTCTTC,CASSLSVGGLYNEQFF,TRBV27,-,TRBJ2-1,many
TGTGCCAGTAGTATAGGTAGCGGCTACAATGAGCAGTTCTTC,CASSIGSGYNEQFF,TRBV19,-,TRBJ2-1,-
TGCAGTGCTTGTACAGGGGTGGGCAATCAGCCCCAGCATTTT,CSACTGVGNQPQHF,TRBV20-1,TRBD1,TRBJ1-5,few
TGTGCCAGTAGTATAGCAGGGCTCCGGGTGAACACTGAAGCTTTCTTT,CASSIAGLRVNTEAFF,TRBV19,-,TRBJ1-1,many
TGTGCCAGCAGTGCCCCCACTACGGCGGGAGGGCCATACGAGCAGTACTTC,CASSAPTTAGGPYEQYF,TRBV6-1,TRBD2,TRBJ2-7,many
TGTGCCAGCAGTGAATTGGTTGGGCTTCAATCACCCCTCCACTTT,CASSELVGLQSPLHF,TRBV6-1,-,TRBJ1-6,few
TGTGCCAGCAGCAAAAGTGGAGGGGGCGGGAGCACTGAAGCTTTCTTT,CASSKSGGGGSTEAFF,TRBV7-9,TRBD1,TRBJ1-1,-
TGTGCCAGCGGCAGCACAGATACGCAGTATTTT,CASGSTDTQYF,TRBV3-1,-,TRBJ2-3,many
TGTGCCAGCAGCTCTAGGAATTACAATGAGCAGTTCTTC,CASSSRNYNEQFF,TRBV7-6,-,TRBJ2-1,-
TGTGCCAGCATCATCGGGCCGCCGCAGTTCTTC,CASIIGPPQFF,TRBV6-1,-,TRBJ2-1,few
TGCAGCGTTGACGGGTACACTGAAGCTTTCTTT,CSVDGYTEAFF,TRBV29-1,-,TRBJ1-1,few
TGTGCCAGCATTGGTGGGGTGTATAATTCACCCCTCCACTTT,CASIGGVYNSPLHF,TRBV28,-,TRBJ1-6,many
TGTGCCAGCAGCTTCGAGAACACTGAAGCTTTCTTT,CASSFENTEAFF,TRBV7-2,-,TRBJ1-1,many
TGTGCCAGCAGTGATTGGGCAGTAGCTAACTATGGCTACACCTTC,CASSDWAVANYGYTF,TRBV25-1,-,TRBJ1-2,few
TGTGCCAGCAGCTTATCAGCTCCCCAACGACTGTTTTTT,CASSLSAPQRLFF,TRBV7-9,-,TRBJ1-4,once
TGTGCCAGCAGTTTGTGGGAGGGCCAAGAGACCCAGTACTTC,CASSLWEGQETQYF,TRBV28,TRBD2,TRBJ2-5,many
TGTGCCAGCAGTTATTGGGACAGGAACACCGGGGAGCTGTTTTTT,CASSYWDRNTGELFF,TRBV12-3/TRBV12-4,TRBD1,TRBJ2-2,few
TGTGCCTGGCGGCGGAGCTACAATGAGCAGTTCTTC,CAWRRSYNEQFF,TRBV30,-,TRBJ2-1,many
TGTGCCAGCAGTTACGGGGGGCGGGCTCAGCCCCAGCATTTT,CASSYGGRAQPQHF,TRBV6-2/TRBV6-3,-,TRBJ1-5,many
TGTGCCAGCAGCCAAGATCTTGGCAGGGGGTACCAAGAGACCCAGTACTTC,CASSQDLGRGYQETQYF,TRBV14,TRBD1,TRBJ2-5,-
TGCGCCAGCAGCTTGGGGGACAGGGAAAAACTGTTTTTT,CASSLGDREKLFF,TRBV5-1,TRBD1,TRBJ1-4,-
TGTGCCAGCAGTTCGCTTGACGAGACCCAGTACTTC,CASSSLDETQYF,TRBV27,-,TRBJ2-5,many
TGTGCCAGCAGCACCGGGACAGGGGGCTTATACGAGCAGTACTTC,CASSTGTGGLYEQYF,TRBV7-2,TRBD1,TRBJ2-7,many
TGTGCCAGCAGTTTATCGTGGGGACAGGTATCCTACGAGCAGTACTTC,CASSLSWGQVSYEQYF,TRBV27,TRBD1,TRBJ2-7,many
TGTGCCAGCACCGGACAGGGGGCGCATTCACCCCTCCACTTT,CASTGQGAHSPLHF,TRBV12-3/TRBV12-4,TRBD1,TRBJ1-6,many
TGCAGTGCTATAGCGGGAGGGCCGAACAATGAGCAGTTCTTC,CSAIAGGPNNEQFF,TRBV20-1,TRBD2,TRBJ2-1,-
TGCGCCAGCAGTGAGGGGTGGGAGGGCCGACCGAGAAAGGAGCAGTACTTC,CASSEGWEGRPRKEQYF,TRBV10-1,TRBD2,TRBJ2-7,few
TGTGCCACCGGGCTTGGGGATAGCAATCAGCCCCAGCATTTT,CATGLGDSNQPQHF,TRBV24-1,-,TRBJ1-5,many
TGTGCCAGCAGCCCAGGGCTAGCGGGAACCAATGAGCAGTTCTTC,CASSPGLAGTNEQFF,TRBV5-6,TRBD2,TRBJ2-1,once
TGTACCAGCAACGCAGAACGGGGCGCCGCCTATGGCTACACCTTC,CTSNAERGAAYGYTF,TRBV2,-,TRBJ1-2,few
TGTGCCAGCAGTGCGGGCCCCGGGTACGAGCAGTACTTC,CASSAGPGYEQYF,TRBV28,-,TRBJ2-7,many
TGCAGCGCTGGGGCAGGGGGCGACTATGGCTACACCTTC,CSAGAGGDYGYTF,TRBV29-1,TRBD1,TRBJ1-2,-
TGTGCCAGCAGTTACGCAGGGTCTGGTGTTGTAACTGAAGCTTTCTTT,CASSYAGSGVVTEAFF,TRBV6-1,-,TRBJ1-1,many
TGCGCCAGCAGCACGCGGACGGGGAACACCGGGGAGCTGTTTTTT,CASSTRTGNTGELFF,TRBV5-1,-,TRBJ2-2,few
TGTGCCAGCAGCTTGGCCTTGCTAGCGGGAGTCAGAAACGAGCAGTACTTC,CASSLALLAGVRNEQYF,TRBV7-9,TRBD2,TRBJ2-7,-
TGTGCCAGCAGTCACCTAGCGGGAGTGCCAGATACGCAGTATTTT,CASSHLAGVPDTQYF,TRBV6-1,TRBD2,TRBJ2-3,many